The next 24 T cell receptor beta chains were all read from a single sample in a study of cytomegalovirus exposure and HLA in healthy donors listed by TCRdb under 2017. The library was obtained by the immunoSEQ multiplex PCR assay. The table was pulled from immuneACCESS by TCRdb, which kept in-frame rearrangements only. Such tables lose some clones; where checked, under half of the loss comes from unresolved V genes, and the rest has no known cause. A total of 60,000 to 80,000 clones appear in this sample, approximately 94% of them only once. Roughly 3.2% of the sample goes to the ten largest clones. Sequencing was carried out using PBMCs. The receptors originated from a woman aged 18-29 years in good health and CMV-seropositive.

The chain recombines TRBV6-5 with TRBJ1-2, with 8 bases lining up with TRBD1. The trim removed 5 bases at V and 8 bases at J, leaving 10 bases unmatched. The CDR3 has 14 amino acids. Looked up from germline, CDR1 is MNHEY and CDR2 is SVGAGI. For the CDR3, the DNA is TGTGCCAGCAGTCCAGGACAGGGCAGGTTCGGCTACACCTTC. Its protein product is CASSPGQGRFGYTF.

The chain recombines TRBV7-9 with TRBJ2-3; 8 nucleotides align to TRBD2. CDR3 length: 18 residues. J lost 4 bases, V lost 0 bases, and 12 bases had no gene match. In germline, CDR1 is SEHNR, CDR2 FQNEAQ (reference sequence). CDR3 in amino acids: CASSLALVTGGQPDTQYF. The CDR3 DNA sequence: TGTGCCAGCAGCTTAGCCCTCGTTACGGGGGGGCAACCAGATACGCAGTATTTT.

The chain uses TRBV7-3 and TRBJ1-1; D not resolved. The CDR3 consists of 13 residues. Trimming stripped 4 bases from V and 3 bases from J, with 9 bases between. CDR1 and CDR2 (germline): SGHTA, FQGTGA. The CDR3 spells CASSSSTYTEAFF. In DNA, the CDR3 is TGTGCCAGCAGCTCCTCTACCTACACTGAAGCTTTCTTT.

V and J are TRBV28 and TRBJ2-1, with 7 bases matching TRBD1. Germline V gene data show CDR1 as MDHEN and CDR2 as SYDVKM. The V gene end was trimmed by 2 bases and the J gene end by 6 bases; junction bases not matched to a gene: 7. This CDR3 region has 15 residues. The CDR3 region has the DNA TGTGCCAGCAGTTTACTCAAGGGGGCCCGCAATGAGCAGTTCTTC. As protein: CASSLLKGARNEQFF.

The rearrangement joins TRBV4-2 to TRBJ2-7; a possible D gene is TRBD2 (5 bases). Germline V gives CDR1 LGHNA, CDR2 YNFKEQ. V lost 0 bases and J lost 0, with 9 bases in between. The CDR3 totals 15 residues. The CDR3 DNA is TGTGCCAGCAGCCAAGACCCAGCGGCCTCCTACGAGCAGTACTTC. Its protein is CASSQDPAASYEQYF.

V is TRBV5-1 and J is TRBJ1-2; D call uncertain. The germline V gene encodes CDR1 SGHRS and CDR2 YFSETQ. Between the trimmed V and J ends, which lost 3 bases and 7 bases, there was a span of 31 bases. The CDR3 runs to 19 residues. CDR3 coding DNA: TGCGCCAGCAGCTCGGGTGTGGTGGGTGGAGTGGTTCCGGCTAGTGGCTACACCTTC. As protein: CASSSGVVGGVVPASGYTF.

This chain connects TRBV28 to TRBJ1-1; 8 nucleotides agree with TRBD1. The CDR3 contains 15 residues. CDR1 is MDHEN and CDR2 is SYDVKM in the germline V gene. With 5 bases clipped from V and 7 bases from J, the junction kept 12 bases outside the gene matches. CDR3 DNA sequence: TGTGCCAGCAGTCCTCTGTTGGGACAGGCCCTTGAAGCTTTCTTT. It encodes CASSPLLGQALEAFF.

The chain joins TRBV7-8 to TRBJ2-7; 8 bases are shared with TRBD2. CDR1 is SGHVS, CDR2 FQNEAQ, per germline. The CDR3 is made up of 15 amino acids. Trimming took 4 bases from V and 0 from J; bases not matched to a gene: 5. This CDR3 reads CASSSTSVSSYEQYF. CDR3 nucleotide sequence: TGTGCCAGCAGCTCGACTAGCGTCAGCTCCTACGAGCAGTACTTC.

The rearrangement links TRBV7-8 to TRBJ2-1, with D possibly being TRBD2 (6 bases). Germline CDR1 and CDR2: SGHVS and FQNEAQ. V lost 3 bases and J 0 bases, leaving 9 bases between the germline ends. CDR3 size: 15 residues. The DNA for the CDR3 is TGTGCCAGCAGCTTTAGCGGAAGCTCCTACAATGAGCAGTTCTTC. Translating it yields CASSFSGSSYNEQFF.

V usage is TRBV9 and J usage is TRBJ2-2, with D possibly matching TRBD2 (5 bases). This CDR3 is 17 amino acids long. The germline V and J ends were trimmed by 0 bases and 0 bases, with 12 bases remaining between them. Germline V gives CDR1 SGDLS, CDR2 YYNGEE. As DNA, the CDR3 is TGTGCCAGCAGCGTAGGTCTAGTCGGGGCGAACACCGGGGAGCTGTTTTTT. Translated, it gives CASSVGLVGANTGELFF.

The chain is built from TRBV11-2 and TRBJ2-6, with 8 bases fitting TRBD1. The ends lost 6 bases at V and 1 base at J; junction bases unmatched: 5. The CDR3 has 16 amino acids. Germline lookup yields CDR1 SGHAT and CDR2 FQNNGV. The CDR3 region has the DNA TGTGCCAGCAGGGGGACAGGCCGATCTGGGGCCAACGTCCTGACTTTC. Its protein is CASRGTGRSGANVLTF. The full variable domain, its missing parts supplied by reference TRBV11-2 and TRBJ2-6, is EAGVAQSPRYKIIEKRQSVAFWCNPISGHATLYWYQQILGQGPKLLIQFQNNGVVDDSQLPKDRFSAERLKGVDSTLKIQPAKLEDSAVYLCASRGTGRSGANVLTFGAGSRLTVL.

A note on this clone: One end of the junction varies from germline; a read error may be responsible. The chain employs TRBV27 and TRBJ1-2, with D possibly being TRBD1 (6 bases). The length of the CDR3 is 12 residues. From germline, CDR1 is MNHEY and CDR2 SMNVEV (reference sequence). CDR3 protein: CASSLSGAGYTF. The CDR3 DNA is TGTGCCAGCAGCTTATCAGGGGCTGGCTACACCTTC.

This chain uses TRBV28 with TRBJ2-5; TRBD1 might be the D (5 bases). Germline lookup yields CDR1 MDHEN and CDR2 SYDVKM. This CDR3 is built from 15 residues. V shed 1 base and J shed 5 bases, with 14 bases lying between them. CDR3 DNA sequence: TGTGCCAGCAGTTTATTGGACAAGCAAACGGAGACCCAGTACTTC. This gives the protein CASSLLDKQTETQYF.

The CDR3 region has the DNA TGTGCCAGCAGTCGTGACAGGGAAGCCAAAAACATTCAGTACTTC. Its protein product is CASSRDREAKNIQYF. This rearrangement joins TRBV7-9 to TRBJ2-4, with 7 bases aligning to TRBD1. This CDR3 has 15 residues. From germline, CDR1 is SEHNR and CDR2 FQNEAQ (reference sequence). Trimming at V came to 6 bases and at J to 0 bases, leaving 5 bases not matched to a gene.

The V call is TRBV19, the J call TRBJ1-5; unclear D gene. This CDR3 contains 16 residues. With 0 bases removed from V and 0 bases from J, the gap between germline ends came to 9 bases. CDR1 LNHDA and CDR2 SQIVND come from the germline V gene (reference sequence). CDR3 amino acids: CASSIEGRGSNQPQHF. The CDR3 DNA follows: TGTGCCAGTAGTATAGAAGGTCGGGGTAGCAATCAGCCCCAGCATTTT.

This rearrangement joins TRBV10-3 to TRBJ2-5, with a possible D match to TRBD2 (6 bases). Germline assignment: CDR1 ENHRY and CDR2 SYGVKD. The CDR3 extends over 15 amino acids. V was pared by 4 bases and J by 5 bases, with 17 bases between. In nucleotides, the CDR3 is TGTGCCATCAGTGTCGGCCTACCCGGGAGCGAGACCCAGTACTTC. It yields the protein CAISVGLPGSETQYF.

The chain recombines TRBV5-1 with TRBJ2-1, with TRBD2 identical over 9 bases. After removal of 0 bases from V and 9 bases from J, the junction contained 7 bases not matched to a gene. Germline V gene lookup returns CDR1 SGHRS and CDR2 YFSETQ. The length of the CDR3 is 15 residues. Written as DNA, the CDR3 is TGCGCCAGCAGCTTGGGGACTAGCGCAAGTCGTGAGCAGTTCTTC. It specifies CASSLGTSASREQFF.

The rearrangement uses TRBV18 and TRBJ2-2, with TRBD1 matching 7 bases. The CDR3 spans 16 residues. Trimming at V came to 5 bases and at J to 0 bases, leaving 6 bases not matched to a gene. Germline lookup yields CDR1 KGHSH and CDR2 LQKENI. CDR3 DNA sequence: TGTGCCAGCTCAGGGGCAGGGGGACCGAACACCGGGGAGCTGTTTTTT. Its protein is CASSGAGGPNTGELFF.

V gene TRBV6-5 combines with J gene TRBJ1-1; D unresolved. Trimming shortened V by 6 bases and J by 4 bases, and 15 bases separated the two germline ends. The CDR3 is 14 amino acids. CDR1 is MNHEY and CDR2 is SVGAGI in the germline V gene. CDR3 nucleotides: TGTGCCAGCAGACGCCTATTGGAGGTCACTGAAGCTTTCTTT. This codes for CASRRLLEVTEAFF.

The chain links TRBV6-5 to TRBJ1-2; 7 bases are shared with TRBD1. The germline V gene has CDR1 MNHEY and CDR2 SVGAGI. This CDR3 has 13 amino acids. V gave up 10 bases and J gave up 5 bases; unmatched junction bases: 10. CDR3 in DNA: TGTGCCATCAAAATGGGACAGAGTTATGGCTACACCTTC. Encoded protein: CAIKMGQSYGYTF.

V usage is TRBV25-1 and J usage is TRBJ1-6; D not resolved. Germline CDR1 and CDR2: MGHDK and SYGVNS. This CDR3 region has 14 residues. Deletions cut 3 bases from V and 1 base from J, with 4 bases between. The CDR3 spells CASSESSYNSPLHF. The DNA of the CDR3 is TGTGCCAGCAGTGAGAGTTCCTATAATTCACCCCTCCACTTT.

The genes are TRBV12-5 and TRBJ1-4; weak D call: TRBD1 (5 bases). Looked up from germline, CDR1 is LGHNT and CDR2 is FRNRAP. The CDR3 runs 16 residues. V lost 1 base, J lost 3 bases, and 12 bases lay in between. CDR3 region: CASGLGTGVSNEKLFF. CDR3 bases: TGTGCTAGTGGTTTGGGTACAGGTGTATCTAATGAAAAACTGTTTTTT.

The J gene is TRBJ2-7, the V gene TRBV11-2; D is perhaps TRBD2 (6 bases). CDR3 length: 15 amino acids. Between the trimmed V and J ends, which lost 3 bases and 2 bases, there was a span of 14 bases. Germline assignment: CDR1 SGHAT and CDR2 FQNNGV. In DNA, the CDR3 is TGTGCCAGCAGCTTCGACGGGAGAAGTACCTACGAGCAGTACTTC. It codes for CASSFDGRSTYEQYF. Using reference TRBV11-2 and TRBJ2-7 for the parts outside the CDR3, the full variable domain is EAGVAQSPRYKIIEKRQSVAFWCNPISGHATLYWYQQILGQGPKLLIQFQNNGVVDDSQLPKDRFSAERLKGVDSTLKIQPAKLEDSAVYLCASSFDGRSTYEQYFGPGTRLTVT.

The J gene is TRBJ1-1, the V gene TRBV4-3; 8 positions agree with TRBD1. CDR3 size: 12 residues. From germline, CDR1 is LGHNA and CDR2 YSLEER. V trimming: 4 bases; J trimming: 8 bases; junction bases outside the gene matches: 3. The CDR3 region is CASSRGQGEAFF. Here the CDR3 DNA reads TGCGCCAGCAGCCGAGGACAGGGAGAAGCTTTCTTT.